The 6 T cell receptor beta chains reported below all come from one sample, sequenced in a study of PD-1 blockade in mismatch repair-deficient tumors (dated by TCRdb to 2016 to 2017). The method was the immunoSEQ multiplex PCR assay. The source is immuneACCESS, and TCRdb retained only in-frame sequences with V and J called. Part of the clones is not carried over; for the studies checked, unresolved V genes explain less than half of this, and the remainder is unexplained. The sample has about 14,000 clones on record, around four fifths of them singletons. The ten largest clones add up to around 24% of the sample. What these receptors recognize is not known. The sample's time point label, in plain terms: approximately nine-day in vitro stimulation with candidate neoantigen peptide 4. The sample here was cells cultured in vitro, taken from a patient treated with pembrolizumab. The source of these receptors is an adult with mismatch repair-deficient cancer.

V gene TRBV6-5 combines with J gene TRBJ2-5, with 14 bases matching TRBD2. V lost 7 bases to trimming and J lost 5 bases; unmatched junction nucleotides: 6. The V gene's germline CDR1 is MNHEY and CDR2 SVGAGI. The CDR3 spans 15 residues. CDR3 amino acids: CASTPTSGRGETQYF. CDR3 sequence (DNA): TGTGCCAGCACTCCGACTAGCGGGAGGGGGGAGACCCAGTACTTC.

The CDR3 nucleotides are TGTGCCAGCAGGGGGGATGGTACCACTGAAGCTTTCTTT. Its protein product is CASRGDGTTEAFF. The J gene is TRBJ1-1, the V gene TRBV6-1, with D maybe TRBD1 (5 bases). Germline V gives CDR1 MNHNS, CDR2 SASEGT. The CDR3 runs to 13 residues. Trimming removed 6 bases at V and 4 bases at J, with 12 bases between.

The V gene is TRBV6-5, the J gene TRBJ2-5, with D possibly matching TRBD2 (5 bases). Trimming removed 6 bases from V and 2 bases from J, with 13 bases in between. Germline V gene data show CDR1 as MNHEY and CDR2 as SVGAGI. The CDR3 is 14 amino acids. CDR3 sequence: CASSSGVGQETQYF. Written as DNA, the CDR3 is TGTGCCAGCAGCTCCGGGGTGGGGCAAGAGACCCAGTACTTC.

This chain connects TRBV4-2 to TRBJ2-3; unclear D gene. The CDR3 loop spans 18 amino acids. Deletions cut 3 bases from V and 1 base from J, with 20 bases between. Germline V gene data show CDR1 as LGHNA and CDR2 as YNFKEQ. The DNA for the CDR3 is TGTGCCAGCAGCCACGACGCGATAGTGTATCTAGGCACAGATACGCAGTATTTT. The encoded protein is CASSHDAIVYLGTDTQYF.

V gene TRBV6-6 combines with J gene TRBJ2-7; D is perhaps TRBD2 (5 bases). The CDR3 has 14 residues. Germline V gene lookup returns CDR1 MNHNY and CDR2 SVGAGI (reference sequence). The V and J ends lost 2 bases and 0 bases respectively, with 8 bases between them. The CDR3 loop is CASSYLEGSYEQYF. The CDR3 DNA follows: TGTGCCAGCAGTTACCTCGAGGGCTCCTACGAGCAGTACTTC.

The chain joins TRBV7-9 to TRBJ2-3; a weak D match, TRBD2 (6 bases). CDR1 is SEHNR, CDR2 FQNEAQ, per germline (reference sequence). The CDR3 is 15 residues long. Trimming stripped 6 bases from V and 6 bases from J, with 19 bases between. The CDR3, as DNA: TGTGCCAGCAGATCCTTGACTAGGAAGATCGATACGCAGTATTTT. It translates to CASRSLTRKIDTQYF.